The 26 T cell receptor beta chains below all came from one sample that was sequenced in a study of CD8+ T cells in alopecia areata. cDNA reverse transcribed from extracted RNA served as the sequencing template. Sequenced by immunoSEQ multiplex PCR; TCRdb stores in-frame clones only, minus some. The repertoire holds tens of thousands of clones, with approximately 60% as singletons. Sequences were derived from CD8+ T cells sorted from blood, sampled at week 0. These receptor sequences come from a human donor with alopecia areata.

This clone turned up a few times. This sequence joins TRBV15 and TRBJ2-7; 10 bases map to TRBD2. Losses at the gene ends were 5 bases for V and 3 bases for J; bases not matched to a gene: 7. This CDR3 is 15 amino acids long. CDR1 LNHNV and CDR2 YYDKDF come from the germline V gene (reference sequence). The CDR3 here is CATSAEGTSVYEQYF. The CDR3, as DNA: TGTGCCACCAGCGCCGAGGGGACTAGCGTCTACGAGCAGTACTTC.

The chain is built from TRBV10-3 and TRBJ2-1; 9 nucleotides agree with TRBD1. The CDR3 sequence is 18 residues long. After removal of 1 base from V and 0 bases from J, the junction contained 7 bases not matched to a gene. Germline CDR1 ENHRY, CDR2 SYGVKD. CDR3 sequence (DNA): TGTGCCATCAGTGAGTTTACACAGGGGGCCTCCTCCTACAATGAGCAGTTCTTC. Protein: CAISEFTQGASSYNEQFF.

The chain has TRBV7-6 and TRBJ2-1; D assignment may be TRBD1 or TRBD2 (5 bases each). The CDR3 sequence is 13 residues long. Germline CDR1 SGHVS, CDR2 FNYEAQ. The V end lost 8 bases, the J end lost 2 bases, and 10 bases lay between the germline ends. The CDR3 region is CASGGVPYNEQFF. The CDR3 DNA follows: TGTGCCAGCGGGGGAGTTCCCTACAATGAGCAGTTCTTC.

V is TRBV7-8 and J is TRBJ2-1, with TRBD2 as a possible D gene (5 bases). Trimming took off 7 bases at V and 7 bases at J, with 14 bases between the two ends. The CDR3 loop spans 13 amino acids. Germline V gene sequence: CDR1 SGHVS, CDR2 FQNEAQ. This chain's CDR3 is CASTSSPGNEQFF. CDR3 nucleotide sequence: TGTGCCAGCACCAGCTCGCCGGGGAATGAGCAGTTCTTC.

The gene calls are TRBV15 and TRBJ1-2; D remains ambiguous. V was trimmed by 0 bases and J by 5 bases, leaving 10 bases between them. CDR1 LNHNV and CDR2 YYDKDF come from the germline V gene (reference sequence). The CDR3 spans 14 residues. CDR3 sequence reads: CATSRDRQTYGYTF. CDR3 sequence (DNA): TGTGCCACCAGCAGAGATCGGCAGACTTATGGCTACACCTTC.

By sample share, this clone is medium-sized. The DNA of the CDR3 is TGTGCCACCCGTGAGGTCTCTGGAAACACCATATATTTT. It encodes CATREVSGNTIYF. This rearrangement joins TRBV28 to TRBJ1-3; no clear D. V lost 10 bases and J 0 bases, leaving 10 bases between the germline ends. Germline CDR1 is MDHEN and CDR2 is SYDVKM. This CDR3 has 13 amino acids.

By its share, this clone is medium-sized. The J gene is TRBJ2-6, the V gene TRBV7-9; D call uncertain. The V gene lost 1 base and the J gene lost 0 bases, with 13 bases spanning the gap. CDR1 SEHNR and CDR2 FQNEAQ come from the germline V gene (reference sequence). The CDR3 is 18 amino acids. CDR3 amino acids: CASSLGSVRFSGANVLTF. The CDR3 coding sequence is TGTGCCAGCAGCTTAGGTTCGGTTCGGTTCTCTGGGGCCAACGTCCTGACTTTC.

The V call is TRBV27, the J call TRBJ2-1; tentatively, D is TRBD2 (6 bases). V was pared by 5 bases and J by 4 bases, with 12 bases between. Germline CDR1 MNHEY, CDR2 SMNVEV (reference sequence). This CDR3 has 14 residues. The DNA of the CDR3 is TGTGCCAGCAGTCTAGGGACTTTATACAATGAGCAGTTCTTC. Translation gives CASSLGTLYNEQFF.

V and J are TRBV28 and TRBJ1-2; D unresolved. Germline CDR1 and CDR2: MDHEN and SYDVKM. Trimming left V 4 bases short and J 6 bases short, with 12 bases between. The CDR3 is 13 residues long. CDR3 loop: CASSSRARDGYTF. As DNA, the CDR3 is TGTGCCAGCAGTTCCCGAGCCCGGGATGGCTACACCTTC.

This clone was recorded a few times. This rearrangement joins TRBV4-1 to TRBJ1-1, with D perhaps matching TRBD1 (5 bases). The CDR3 consists of 14 residues. The V gene lost 0 bases and the J gene lost 6 bases, with 11 bases spanning the gap. Germline CDR1 reads MGHRA; CDR2 reads YSYEKL. The CDR3 nucleotides read TGCGCCAGCAGCCAAGATCCGGGGACGTCTGAAGCTTTCTTT. Encoded protein: CASSQDPGTSEAFF.

The J gene is TRBJ2-2, the V gene TRBV30, with D tentatively TRBD2 (6 bases). This CDR3 is built from 13 residues. V was trimmed by 0 bases and J by 6 bases, leaving 8 bases between them. Germline V lookup: CDR1 GTSNPN, CDR2 SVGIG (reference sequence). The CDR3 coding sequence is TGTGCCTGGAGTGTTCCGGGGGCCGGGGAGCTGTTTTTT. It is translated as CAWSVPGAGELFF.

This sequence joins TRBV15 and TRBJ2-1, with D possibly being TRBD2 (6 bases). The V and J ends lost 1 base and 10 bases respectively, with 8 bases between them. The CDR3 runs 12 residues. The germline gives CDR1 LNHNV, CDR2 YYDKDF (reference sequence). In DNA form, the CDR3 reads TGTGCCACCAGCAGAGTAGCGGAAGAGCAGTTCTTC. This sequence encodes CATSRVAEEQFF.

The chain has TRBV4-1 and TRBJ2-7; TRBD2 might be the D (5 bases). There are 14 residues in the CDR3. The germline CDR1 and CDR2 sequences are MGHRA and YSYEKL. V was cut by 4 bases and J by 5 bases, with 15 bases left in between. Here the CDR3 reads CASSPLTGFDEQYF. The DNA for the CDR3 is TGCGCCAGCAGCCCGTTGACGGGGTTTGACGAGCAGTACTTC.

The chain links TRBV28 to TRBJ2-1; maybe TRBD1 (6 bases). The V gene's germline CDR1 is MDHEN and CDR2 SYDVKM. The length of the CDR3 is 14 residues. V lost 2 bases, J lost 7 bases, and 12 bases lay in between. The CDR3 DNA follows: TGTGCCAGCAGTTTAACACAGGGAACGAATGAGCAGTTCTTC. This sequence encodes CASSLTQGTNEQFF.

This rearrangement joins TRBV27 to TRBJ2-7; 15 nucleotides line up with TRBD2. V shed 5 bases and J 0 bases; nucleotides not matched to a gene: 8. The CDR3 is 18 residues long. Germline V gives CDR1 MNHEY, CDR2 SMNVEV (reference sequence). The chain's CDR3 is CASSPPGLAGGPSYEQYF. In DNA form, the CDR3 reads TGTGCCAGCAGTCCCCCGGGACTAGCGGGAGGACCCTCCTACGAGCAGTACTTC.

This chain joins TRBV29-1 and TRBJ2-1, with TRBD2 identical over 7 bases. Germline CDR1 is SQVTM and CDR2 is ANQGSEA. J gave up 1 base and V 6 bases, and 12 bases lay outside the gene matches. The CDR3 extends over 16 amino acids. The DNA for the CDR3 is TGCAGCGTGAAGGAACACGGGGAGGGTTCCTACAATGAGCAGTTCTTC. Translated, it gives CSVKEHGEGSYNEQFF.

The rearrangement links TRBV5-6 to TRBJ1-1, with D tentatively TRBD1 (5 bases). This CDR3 has 14 residues. Trimming left V 2 bases short and J 5 bases short, with 13 bases between. CDR1 is SGHDT, CDR2 YYEEEE, per germline. The CDR3 DNA reads TGTGCCAGCAGCTTCGGTGCAGGGAGGACTGAAGCTTTCTTT. It codes for CASSFGAGRTEAFF.

The sample holds a few counts of this clone. CDR3 region: CAIQRGGALTGELFF. The CDR3 DNA follows: TGTGCCATCCAGCGCGGGGGGGCCTTGACCGGGGAGCTGTTTTTT. The rearrangement joins TRBV10-3 to TRBJ2-2, with 9 bases matching TRBD2. Trimming took 8 bases from V and 5 from J; bases not matched to a gene: 9. This CDR3 spans 15 amino acids. Germline values: CDR1 ENHRY, CDR2 SYGVKD.

The rearrangement links TRBV4-1 to TRBJ2-7; D assignment may be TRBD1 or TRBD2 (5 bases each). CDR1 is MGHRA, CDR2 YSYEKL, per germline. Trimming removed 4 bases at V and 2 bases at J, with 15 bases between. There are 15 residues in the CDR3. The CDR3 DNA reads TGCGCCAGCAGCCCCTCCGTCGGGACCCCCTACGAGCAGTACTTC. It specifies CASSPSVGTPYEQYF.

The J gene is TRBJ1-2, the V gene TRBV27; possibly TRBD1 for D (5 bases). The CDR3 has 14 residues. Per the germline V gene, CDR1 is MNHEY and CDR2 is SMNVEV (reference sequence). V was pared by 3 bases and J by 8 bases, with 16 bases between. The CDR3 here is CASSLFSRDGGYTF. CDR3 sequence (DNA): TGTGCCAGCAGTTTGTTTTCCAGGGATGGGGGCTACACCTTC.

The chain combines TRBV10-3 with TRBJ2-7; 8 bases line up with TRBD1. The CDR3 loop spans 14 amino acids. The germline gives CDR1 ENHRY, CDR2 SYGVKD. Trimming at V came to 0 bases and at J to 3 bases, leaving 1 base not matched to a gene. CDR3 nucleotides: TGTGCCATCAGTGAGTCGGACAGGGTCTACGAGCAGTACTTC. As protein: CAISESDRVYEQYF.

In this sample, this clone turned up a few times. V gene TRBV5-6 combines with J gene TRBJ1-1; D is undetermined. CDR3 size: 12 residues. Trimming removed 2 bases from V and 0 bases from J, with 2 bases in between. Germline V gives CDR1 SGHDT, CDR2 YYEEEE. The CDR3, as DNA: TGTGCCAGCAGCTTAGTGAACACTGAAGCTTTCTTT. Translating it yields CASSLVNTEAFF.

The chain is built from TRBV9 and TRBJ2-5, with D uncertain. The germline V and J ends were trimmed by 0 bases and 2 bases, with 11 bases remaining between them. The CDR3 spans 15 residues. Germline CDR1 SGDLS, CDR2 YYNGEE. CDR3 DNA sequence: TGTGCCAGCAGCGTAGGTGCAGTTCTACAAGAGACCCAGTACTTC. Amino acid sequence: CASSVGAVLQETQYF. Supplemented by reference TRBV9 and TRBJ2-5, the full variable domain reads DSGVTQTPKHLITATGQRVTLRCSPRSGDLSVYWYQQSLDQGLQFLIQYYNGEERAKGNILERFSAQQFPDLHSELNLSSLELGDSALYFCASSVGAVLQETQYFGPGTRLLVL.

This clone was seen a few times. This sequence joins TRBV29-1 and TRBJ1-5, with 8 bases matching TRBD1. This CDR3 has 14 amino acids. V lost 4 bases to trimming and J lost 3 bases; unmatched junction nucleotides: 5. Germline V CDR1 and CDR2: SQVTM, ANQGSEA. The CDR3 protein is CSVAGTGANQPQHF. The CDR3 region has the DNA TGCAGCGTTGCCGGGACAGGCGCCAATCAGCCCCAGCATTTT.

This chain links TRBV11-2 with TRBJ2-1; TRBD2 agrees at 10 bases. Germline values: CDR1 SGHAT, CDR2 FQNNGV. V shed 7 bases and J 1 base; nucleotides not matched to a gene: 10. The CDR3 is made up of 17 amino acids. The DNA for the CDR3 is TGTGCCAGCACCCGAACGCTAGCGGGAGCGTCCTACAATGAGCAGTTCTTC. Translation gives CASTRTLAGASYNEQFF.

The rearrangement links TRBV6-5 to TRBJ2-7, with 8 positions matching TRBD1. The J segment lost 6 bases and the V segment lost 2 bases, leaving 3 bases of the junction unmatched. The CDR3 covers 13 residues. CDR1 is MNHEY and CDR2 is SVGAGI in the germline V gene. The CDR3: CASSYGQGSEQYF. CDR3 DNA sequence: TGTGCCAGCAGTTACGGACAGGGTAGCGAGCAGTACTTC.